The sequence of this TCR beta chain was determined in a study of neurological immune-mediated disorders. Trimming left V 7 bases short and J 0 bases short, with 7 bases between. Germline-derived CDR1 and CDR2 are MNHNY and SVGAGI (reference sequence). This CDR3 has 12 residues. In TCRdb, the 5' RACE reads were re-called with MiXCR into one record per CDR3 protein. The sample lists 20,000 or so distinct CDR3 sequences, approximately 2.5% occurring once. In this sample, this clonotype turned up many times. V is TRBV6-6 and J is TRBJ2-7; tentatively, D is TRBD1 (5 bases). The source material was PBMCs. This clonotype originated in a young woman with multiple sclerosis. As DNA, the CDR3 is TGTGCCAGCACGGACAACTCCTACGAGCAGTACTTC. Protein: CASTDNSYEQYF.